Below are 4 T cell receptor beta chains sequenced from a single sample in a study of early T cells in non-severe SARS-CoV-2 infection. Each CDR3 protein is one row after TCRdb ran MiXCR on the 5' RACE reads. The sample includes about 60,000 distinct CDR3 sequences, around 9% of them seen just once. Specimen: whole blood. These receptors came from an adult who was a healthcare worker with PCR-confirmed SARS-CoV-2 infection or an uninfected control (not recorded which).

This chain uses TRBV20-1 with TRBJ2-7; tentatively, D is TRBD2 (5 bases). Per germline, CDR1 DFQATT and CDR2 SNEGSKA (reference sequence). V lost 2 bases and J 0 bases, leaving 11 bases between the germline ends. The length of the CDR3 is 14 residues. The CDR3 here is CSARYPGSSYEQYF. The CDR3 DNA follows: TGCAGTGCTAGATATCCGGGAAGCTCCTACGAGCAGTACTTC.

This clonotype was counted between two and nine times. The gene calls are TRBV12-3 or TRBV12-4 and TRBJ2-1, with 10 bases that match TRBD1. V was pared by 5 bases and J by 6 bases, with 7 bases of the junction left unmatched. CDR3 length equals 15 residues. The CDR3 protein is CASSPGQGSSNEQFF. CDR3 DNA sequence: TGTGCCAGCAGTCCGGGACAGGGGAGTTCCAATGAGCAGTTCTTC.

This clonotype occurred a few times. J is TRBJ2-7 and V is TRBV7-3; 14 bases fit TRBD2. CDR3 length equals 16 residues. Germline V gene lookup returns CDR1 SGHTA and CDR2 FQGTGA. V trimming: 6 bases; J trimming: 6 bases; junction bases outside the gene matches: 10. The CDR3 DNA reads TGTGCCAGCAGTCGGGACCTGACTAGCGGGAGGGGCGAGCAGTACTTC. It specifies CASSRDLTSGRGEQYF.

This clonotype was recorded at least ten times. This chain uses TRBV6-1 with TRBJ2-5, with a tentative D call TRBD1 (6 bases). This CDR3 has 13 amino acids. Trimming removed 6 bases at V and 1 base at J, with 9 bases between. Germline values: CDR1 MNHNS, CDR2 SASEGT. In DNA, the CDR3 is TGTGCCAGCAGCGACAGGTTCCAAGAGACCCAGTACTTC. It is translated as CASSDRFQETQYF.